This TCR beta chain was obtained from a study of cytomegalovirus exposure and HLA in healthy donors. This clone was detected only once. Its matching antigen is unknown. CDR1 and CDR2 (germline): LNHDA, SQIVND (reference sequence). Trimming pared 3 bases from V and 5 bases from J, leaving 17 bases between. The CDR3 is 15 residues long. Study-wide findings and caveats: The analysis excluded some indistinguishable V segments, including TRBV6-2 and TRBV6-3. Presence/absence analyses assumed roughly uniform sequencing depth across donors, which may not hold.

Primers: 60 Vbeta forward and 13 Jbeta reverse. The table came from immunoSEQ multiplex PCR; TCRdb's copy has only in-frame clones and leaves some out. Of about 190,000 clones in the sample, roughly four fifths were seen once. This chain joins TRBV19 and TRBJ2-7; a weak D match, TRBD2 (6 bases). Sequenced sample: PBMCs. This clonotype was obtained from a woman aged 30 to 39 in good health and CMV-seropositive. CDR3 sequence (DNA): TGTGCCAGTAGTATGACCGGGGGTCCCTGGGACGAGCAGTACTTC. Translation: CASSMTGGPWDEQYF.